The rows below give T cell receptor beta chains drawn from one sample of a study of shared clonotypes between healthy human individuals. The protocol was immunoSEQ multiplex PCR, while the TCRdb copy is restricted to in-frame clones and leaves out a portion. The profile shows some 630,000 clones, 95% to 97% of them singletons. Sequencing input: naive CD8+ T cells sorted from blood. The receptors stem from a woman aged 30 to 39 in good health. Each CDR3 is given with its conserved first and last residue. D genes are given only for firm matches.

CDR3 length	V gene	D gene	J gene	CDR3 protein	CDR3 DNA
12	TRBV11-2	.	TRBJ2-7	CASSGQNYEQYF	TGTGCCAGCAGTGGCCAAAACTACGAGCAGTACTTC
18	TRBV5-1	TRBD1	TRBJ2-3	CASSLYYGTGVDTDTQYF	TGCGCCAGCAGCTTGTATTACGGGACAGGGGTCGACACAGATACGCAGTATTTT
14	TRBV7-9	.	TRBJ1-1	CASSLLSRTSEAFF	TGTGCCAGCAGCTTATTGTCTCGGACAAGTGAAGCTTTCTTT
19	TRBV5-1	TRBD2	TRBJ2-1	CASSLFVTSGPSSYNEQFF	TGCGCCAGCAGCTTGTTTGTGACTAGCGGGCCAAGCTCCTACAATGAGCAGTTCTTC
11	TRBV20-1	.	TRBJ2-7	CSARTSYEQYF	TGCAGTGCTCGAACTAGTTACGAGCAGTACTTC
16	TRBV29-1	TRBD2	TRBJ2-7	CSVLPGGSGITYEQYF	TGCAGCGTCCTCCCGGGAGGTAGCGGAATTACCTACGAGCAGTACTTC
17	TRBV7-3	.	TRBJ2-1	CASSSGLLEGVYNEQFF	TGTGCCAGCAGCTCTGGACTATTGGAAGGGGTATACAATGAGCAGTTCTTC
14	TRBV19	.	TRBJ2-2	CASLGQGNTGELFF	TGTGCCAGTCTGGGGCAGGGGAACACCGGGGAGCTGTTTTTT
16	TRBV2	.	TRBJ2-7	CASSEEAAYGTYEQYF	TGTGCCAGCAGTGAAGAAGCGGCTTATGGAACCTACGAGCAGTACTTC
13	TRBV7-9	.	TRBJ2-1	CASSPLREGEQFF	TGTGCCAGCAGCCCCCTCAGGGAAGGTGAGCAGTTCTTC
13	TRBV28	.	TRBJ2-5	CASSLDRIVTQYF	TGTGCCAGCAGTTTAGACAGGATAGTGACCCAGTACTTC
14	TRBV10-3	TRBD2	TRBJ2-1	CAISTSGGINEQFF	TGTGCCATCAGTACTAGCGGAGGGATCAATGAGCAGTTCTTC
13	TRBV10-2	.	TRBJ2-5	CASSDGGGETQYF	TGCGCCAGCAGTGATGGGGGTGGAGAGACCCAGTACTTC